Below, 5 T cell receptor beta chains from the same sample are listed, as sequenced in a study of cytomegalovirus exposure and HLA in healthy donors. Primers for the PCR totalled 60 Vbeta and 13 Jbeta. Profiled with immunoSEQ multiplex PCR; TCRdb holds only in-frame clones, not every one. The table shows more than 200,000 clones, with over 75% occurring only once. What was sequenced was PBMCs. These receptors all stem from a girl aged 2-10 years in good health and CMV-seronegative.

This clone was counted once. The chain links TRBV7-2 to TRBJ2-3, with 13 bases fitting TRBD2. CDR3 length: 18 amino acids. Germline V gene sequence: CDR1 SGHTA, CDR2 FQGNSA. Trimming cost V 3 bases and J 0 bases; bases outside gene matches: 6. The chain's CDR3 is CASSLGLAGPSSTDTQYF. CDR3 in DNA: TGTGCCAGCAGCTTGGGACTAGCGGGACCTTCTAGCACAGATACGCAGTATTTT.

CDR3 sequence reads: CASSSSSGDTGELFF. The CDR3 nucleotides read TGTGCCAGCAGCTCGAGCTCAGGGGACACCGGGGAGCTGTTTTTT. The chain has TRBV7-9 and TRBJ2-2; the D gene is possibly TRBD1 (6 bases). Deletions cut 4 bases from V and 3 bases from J, with 12 bases between. The CDR3 totals 15 residues. The germline V gene encodes CDR1 SEHNR and CDR2 FQNEAQ (reference sequence).

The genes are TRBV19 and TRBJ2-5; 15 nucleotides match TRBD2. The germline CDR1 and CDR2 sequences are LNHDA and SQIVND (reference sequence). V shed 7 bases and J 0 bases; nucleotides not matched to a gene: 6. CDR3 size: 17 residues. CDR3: CASTGLAGGLHQETQYF. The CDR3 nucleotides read TGTGCCAGTACCGGACTAGCGGGGGGGCTCCACCAAGAGACCCAGTACTTC.

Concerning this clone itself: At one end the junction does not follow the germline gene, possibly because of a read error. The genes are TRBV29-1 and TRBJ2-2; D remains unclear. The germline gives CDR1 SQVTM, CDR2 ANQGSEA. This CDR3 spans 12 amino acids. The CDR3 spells CSVVPSTGELFF. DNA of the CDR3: TGCAGTGTTGTCCCTAGCACCGGGGAGCTGTTTTTT.

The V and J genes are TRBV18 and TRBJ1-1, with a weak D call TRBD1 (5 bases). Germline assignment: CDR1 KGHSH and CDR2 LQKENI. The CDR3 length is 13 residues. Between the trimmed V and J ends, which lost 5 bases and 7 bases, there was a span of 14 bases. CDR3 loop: CASSSRQQNEAFF. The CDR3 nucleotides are TGTGCCAGCTCATCGAGACAGCAAAATGAAGCTTTCTTT.